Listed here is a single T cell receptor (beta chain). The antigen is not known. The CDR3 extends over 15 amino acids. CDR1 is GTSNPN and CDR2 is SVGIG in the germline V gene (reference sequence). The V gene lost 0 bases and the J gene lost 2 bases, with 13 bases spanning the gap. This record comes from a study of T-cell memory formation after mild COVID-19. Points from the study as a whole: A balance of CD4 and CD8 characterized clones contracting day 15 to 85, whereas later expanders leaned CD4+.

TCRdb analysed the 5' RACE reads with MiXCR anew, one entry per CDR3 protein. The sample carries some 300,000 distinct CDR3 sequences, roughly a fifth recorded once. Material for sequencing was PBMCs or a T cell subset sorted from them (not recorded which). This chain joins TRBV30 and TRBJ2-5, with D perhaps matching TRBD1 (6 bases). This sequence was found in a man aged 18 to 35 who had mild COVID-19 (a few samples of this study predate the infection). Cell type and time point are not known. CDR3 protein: CAWSVPRGPQETQYF. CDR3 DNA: TGTGCCTGGAGTGTACCCAGGGGCCCTCAAGAGACCCAGTACTTC.